The following is a T cell receptor beta chain sequence with its context. Its matching antigen is unknown. This entry belongs to a study of OX40 agonist ivuxolimab in advanced cancers. Sequencing was performed with immunoSEQ multiplex PCR; in TCRdb, only in-frame clones are kept and a portion is missing. The sample has about 50,000 clones; about 80% are singletons. Samples of blood were obtained at baseline, on cycle 4 day 1, and on cycle 7 day 1. In germline, CDR1 is SGDLS, CDR2 YYNGEE. The CDR3 runs to 15 residues. V was shortened by 5 bases and J by 0 bases, with 13 bases between the two germline ends. Study findings and constraints: Nonresponders, in some cases, also had low normalized T-cell clonal expansion.

The V and J genes are TRBV9 and TRBJ2-3; possible D gene TRBD2, 6 bases. The receptor was derived from an adult with an advanced solid tumor such as melanoma, head and neck, liver or kidney cancer. Source: CD4+ or CD8+ T cells sorted from blood, taken in a trial of the OX40 agonist ivuxolimab. The CDR3, as DNA: TGTGCCAGCAGGCTGGGACTTACTAGCACAGATACGCAGTATTTT. This sequence encodes CASRLGLTSTDTQYF.